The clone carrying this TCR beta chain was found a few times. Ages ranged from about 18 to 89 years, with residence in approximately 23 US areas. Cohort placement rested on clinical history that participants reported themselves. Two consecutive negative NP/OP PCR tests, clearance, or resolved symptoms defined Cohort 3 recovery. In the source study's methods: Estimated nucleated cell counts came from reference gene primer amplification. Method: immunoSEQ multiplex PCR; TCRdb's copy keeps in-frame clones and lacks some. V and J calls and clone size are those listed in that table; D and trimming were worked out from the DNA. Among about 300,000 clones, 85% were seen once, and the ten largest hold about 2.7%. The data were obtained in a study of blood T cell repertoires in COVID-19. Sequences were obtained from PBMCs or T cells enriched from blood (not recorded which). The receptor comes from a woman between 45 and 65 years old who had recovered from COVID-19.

The CDR3 sequence is CASSPWPSYGYTF. CDR3 coding DNA: TGTGCCAGCAGCCCCTGGCCGTCTTATGGCTACACCTTC. The J gene is TRBJ1-2, the V gene TRBV6-2 or TRBV6-3; D remains ambiguous. V dropped 6 bases and J dropped 5 bases, with 13 bases sitting between them. CDR3 length equals 13 residues. Germline loops: CDR1 MNHEY, CDR2 SVGEGT.